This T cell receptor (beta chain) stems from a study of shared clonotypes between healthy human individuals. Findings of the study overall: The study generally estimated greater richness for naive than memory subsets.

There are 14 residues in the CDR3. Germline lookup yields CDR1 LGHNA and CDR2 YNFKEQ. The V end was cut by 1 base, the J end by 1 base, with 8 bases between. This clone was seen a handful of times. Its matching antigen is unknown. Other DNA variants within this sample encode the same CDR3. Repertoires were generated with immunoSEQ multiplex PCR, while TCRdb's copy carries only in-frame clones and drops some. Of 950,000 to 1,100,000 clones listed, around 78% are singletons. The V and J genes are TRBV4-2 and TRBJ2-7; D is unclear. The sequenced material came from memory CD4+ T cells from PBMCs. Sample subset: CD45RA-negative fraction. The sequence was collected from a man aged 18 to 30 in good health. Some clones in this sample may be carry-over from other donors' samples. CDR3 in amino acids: CASSQGAGSYEQYF. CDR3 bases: TGTGCCAGCAGCCAAGGAGCAGGTTCCTACGAGCAGTACTTC.